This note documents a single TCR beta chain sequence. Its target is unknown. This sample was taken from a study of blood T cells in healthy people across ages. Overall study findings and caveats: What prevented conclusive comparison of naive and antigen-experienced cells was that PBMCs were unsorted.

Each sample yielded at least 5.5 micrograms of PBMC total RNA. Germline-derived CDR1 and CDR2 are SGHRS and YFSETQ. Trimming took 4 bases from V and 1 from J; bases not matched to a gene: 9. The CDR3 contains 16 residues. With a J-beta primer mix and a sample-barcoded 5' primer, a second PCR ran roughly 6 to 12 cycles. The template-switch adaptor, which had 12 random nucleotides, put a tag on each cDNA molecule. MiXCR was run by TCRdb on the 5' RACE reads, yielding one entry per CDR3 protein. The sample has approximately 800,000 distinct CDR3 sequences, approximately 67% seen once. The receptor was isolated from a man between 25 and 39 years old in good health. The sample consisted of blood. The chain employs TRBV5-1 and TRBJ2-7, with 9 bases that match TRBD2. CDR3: CASSPPGLAGSYEQYF. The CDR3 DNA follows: TGCGCCAGCAGCCCCCCGGGGCTAGCGGGGTCCTACGAGCAGTACTTC.